The 23 T cell receptor beta chains below were found in one sample sequenced in a study of blood T cell repertoires in COVID-19. TCRdb's table, derived via immunoSEQ multiplex PCR, lists solely in-frame clones and lacks some. Seen here are some 240,000 clones, 80% to 90% observed once, and the top ten hold under 8%. Sequencing used PBMCs or T cells enriched from blood (not recorded which). The source is a woman aged 50 to 60 who had been exposed to COVID-19.

This sequence joins TRBV7-2 and TRBJ2-5, with 10 bases aligning to TRBD2. This CDR3 has 16 amino acids. The trim removed 5 bases at V and 3 bases at J, leaving 9 bases unmatched. Germline loops: CDR1 SGHTA, CDR2 FQGNSA. CDR3 residues: CASSRSSGGHKETQYF. DNA for the CDR3: TGTGCCAGCAGCCGGTCTAGCGGGGGTCACAAAGAGACCCAGTACTTC.

The CDR3 region is CASSLVWGVEDTQYF. The DNA for the CDR3 is TGTGCCAGCAGCTTGGTCTGGGGGGTGGAAGATACGCAGTATTTT. The gene calls are TRBV5-6 and TRBJ2-3, with D maybe TRBD2 (6 bases). V was pared by 0 bases and J by 5 bases, with 13 bases between. The CDR3 spans 15 residues. Germline V gene sequence: CDR1 SGHDT, CDR2 YYEEEE.

The V and J genes are TRBV10-3 and TRBJ2-7; D might be TRBD2 (5 bases). Deletions cut 4 bases from V and 0 bases from J, with 22 bases between. CDR3 length equals 18 residues. Per germline, CDR1 ENHRY and CDR2 SYGVKD. This CDR3 reads CAISARAVSARSSYEQYF. For the CDR3, the DNA is TGTGCCATCAGTGCGAGGGCCGTTTCAGCAAGAAGCTCCTACGAGCAGTACTTC.

The V call is TRBV7-2, the J call TRBJ1-2; 12 bases match TRBD1. CDR1 SGHTA and CDR2 FQGNSA come from the germline V gene. J gave up 8 bases and V 5 bases, and 6 bases lay outside the gene matches. The CDR3 spans 14 residues. CDR3 sequence (DNA): TGTGCCAGCAGCCCGGGACAGGGGGCACGGGGCTACACCTTC. The encoded protein is CASSPGQGARGYTF.

The rearrangement links TRBV15 to TRBJ1-1; D is undetermined. Per germline, CDR1 LNHNV and CDR2 YYDKDF (reference sequence). Trimming shortened V by 8 bases and J by 3 bases, and 19 bases separated the two germline ends. The CDR3 runs to 15 residues. CDR3 nucleotides: TGTGCCACCCGACTTATGGCGGGAGGACACACTGAAGCTTTCTTT. Amino acid sequence: CATRLMAGGHTEAFF.

This chain links TRBV2 with TRBJ1-3; perhaps TRBD1 as D (5 bases). Germline values: CDR1 SNHLY, CDR2 FYNNEI. The CDR3 is 16 amino acids. Trimming cost V 2 bases and J 4 bases, with 15 bases left between them. CDR3: CASSERVREKGNTIYF. In nucleotides, the CDR3 is TGTGCCAGCAGTGAACGGGTCAGGGAAAAAGGAAACACCATATATTTT.

This chain links TRBV14 with TRBJ2-3, with a tentative D call TRBD2 (6 bases). Trimming took 3 bases from V and 5 from J, leaving 21 bases between them. The CDR3 has 17 amino acids. Germline CDR1 and CDR2: SGHDN and FVKESK. In DNA, the CDR3 is TGTGCCAGCAGCCATGCTAATGGACTAACTCGTGGAGATACGCAGTATTTT. Protein product: CASSHANGLTRGDTQYF.

The rearrangement links TRBV7-9 to TRBJ1-6; no reliable D call. This CDR3 is 13 amino acids long. CDR1 and CDR2 from the germline V gene are SEHNR and FQNEAQ (reference sequence). V was shortened by 5 bases and J by 13 bases, with 15 bases between the two germline ends. This chain's CDR3 is CASSVDGGTPLHF. Here the CDR3 DNA reads TGTGCCAGCAGCGTGGACGGAGGAACTCCCCTCCACTTT.

The chain joins TRBV5-1 to TRBJ2-5; 13 bases align to TRBD2. The ends lost 4 bases at V and 2 bases at J; junction bases unmatched: 11. The CDR3 loop spans 18 amino acids. Germline V gene sequence: CDR1 SGHRS, CDR2 YFSETQ. CDR3 residues: CASSGGLAGARGQETQYF. In DNA, the CDR3 is TGCGCCAGCAGCGGCGGACTAGCGGGGGCCCGTGGTCAAGAGACCCAGTACTTC.

The CDR3 here is CASSESIPGGPSEQFF. CDR3 sequence (DNA): TGCGCCAGCAGTGAGTCGATACCGGGGGGGCCCAGTGAGCAGTTCTTC. The rearrangement uses TRBV10-2 and TRBJ2-1; 8 bases are shared with TRBD2. CDR1 is WSHSY and CDR2 is SAAADI in the germline V gene. The CDR3 totals 16 residues. The V segment lost 0 bases and the J segment 9 bases; nucleotides outside the gene matches: 10.

This chain uses TRBV2 with TRBJ1-1, with TRBD1 matching over 8 bases. The CDR3 runs to 13 residues. Germline V CDR1 and CDR2: SNHLY, FYNNEI. Trimming at V came to 7 bases and at J to 8 bases, leaving 9 bases not matched to a gene. CDR3 nucleotides: TGTGCCAGCATTCGGACAGGGAATGGGGAAGCTTTCTTT. Its translation is CASIRTGNGEAFF.

This clone was seen a few times. The rearrangement links TRBV6-5 to TRBJ1-1; a weak D match, TRBD1 (5 bases). The germline gives CDR1 MNHEY, CDR2 SVGAGI. The CDR3 spans 13 residues. V lost 8 bases to trimming and J lost 4 bases, with 14 bases between them. The CDR3 coding sequence is TGTGCCAGCTCGTCTGAAAGGGGCACTGAAGCTTTCTTT. Its translation is CASSSERGTEAFF.

J is TRBJ1-1 and V is TRBV6-5, with no clear D. V lost 6 bases to trimming and J lost 2 bases, with 10 bases between them. Germline-derived CDR1 and CDR2 are MNHEY and SVGAGI. CDR3 size: 13 residues. CDR3 region: CASSLEGNTEAFF. CDR3 DNA: TGTGCCAGCAGCCTAGAGGGTAACACTGAAGCTTTCTTT.

As regards this clone: Its ends do not fully match the called genes, so a read error is possible. Other DNA sequences in the sample encode the same CDR3. The chain employs TRBV18 and TRBJ2-7, with 10 bases that match TRBD1. The CDR3 has 14 amino acids. The germline CDR1 and CDR2 sequences are KGHSH and LQKENI. CDR3 nucleotide sequence: TGTGCCAGCTCCCCACCGGGACAGGGGTACGAGCAGTACTTC. It is translated as CASSPPGQGYEQYF.

This clone has a handful of counts. The chain links TRBV3-1 (or the pseudogene TRBV3-2) to TRBJ1-4, with D perhaps matching TRBD1 (5 bases). The CDR3 contains 13 residues. V gave up 3 bases and J gave up 15 bases, with 17 bases separating them. From germline, CDR1 is LGHDT and CDR2 YNNKEL (reference sequence). CDR3 residues: CASSHPRAARVFF. CDR3 nucleotides: TGTGCCAGCAGCCATCCCAGGGCGGCTCGGGTGTTTTTT.

This clone appeared a few times. The chain uses TRBV9 and TRBJ1-2; D not resolved. Germline CDR1 SGDLS, CDR2 YYNGEE. V dropped 0 bases and J dropped 0 bases, with 6 bases sitting between them. This CDR3 comprises 14 residues. CDR3 protein: CASSVDSTNYGYTF. The CDR3 nucleotides read TGTGCCAGCAGCGTAGACAGTACTAACTATGGCTACACCTTC.

This clone showed up just once. V usage is TRBV4-1 and J usage is TRBJ1-2, with 7 positions matching TRBD1. The length of the CDR3 is 15 residues. Germline CDR1 reads MGHRA; CDR2 reads YSYEKL. The trim removed 1 base at V and 2 bases at J, leaving 4 bases unmatched. CDR3 sequence: CASSQARGQNYGYTF. The CDR3 coding sequence is TGCGCCAGCAGCCAAGCTCGGGGACAGAACTATGGCTACACCTTC.

The chain is built from TRBV7-2 and TRBJ1-1; 7 positions match TRBD1. Germline V gene lookup returns CDR1 SGHTA and CDR2 FQGNSA. This CDR3 has 14 amino acids. With V trimmed by 8 bases and J by 1 base, 7 bases remained unmatched. CDR3 nucleotides: TGTGCCAGCGTACTTAGACAGGGGAACACTGAAGCTTTCTTT. Translation: CASVLRQGNTEAFF.

The V gene is TRBV7-9, the J gene TRBJ1-6; the D gene is possibly TRBD1 (5 bases). The V and J ends lost 0 bases and 8 bases respectively, with 11 bases between them. The CDR3 sequence is 15 residues long. CDR1 and CDR2 from the germline V gene are SEHNR and FQNEAQ (reference sequence). CDR3 in DNA: TGTGCCAGCAGCTTAGCGGGGGGAAGGGATTCACCCCTCCACTTT. It encodes CASSLAGGRDSPLHF. Together with reference TRBV7-9 and TRBJ1-6, the CDR3 gives the full variable domain: DTGVSQNPRHKITKRGQNVTFRCDPISEHNRLYWYRQTLGQGPEFLTYFQNEAQLEKSRLLSDRFSAERPKGSFSTLEIQRTEQGDSAMYLCASSLAGGRDSPLHFGNGTRLTVT.

The genes are TRBV6-5 and TRBJ1-3, with D possibly TRBD1 on 5 matching bases. The CDR3 consists of 14 residues. Germline V CDR1 and CDR2: MNHEY, SVGAGI. The V and J ends lost 5 bases and 0 bases respectively, with 8 bases between them. Here the CDR3 DNA reads TGTGCCAGCAGTCTGGACAACTCTGGAAACACCATATATTTT. It translates to CASSLDNSGNTIYF.

This chain joins TRBV6-2 or TRBV6-3 and TRBJ2-3, with TRBD2 identical over 10 bases. The germline V gene encodes CDR1 MNHEY and CDR2 SVGEGT. The CDR3 is 15 amino acids. The V gene end was trimmed by 6 bases and the J gene end by 2 bases; junction bases not matched to a gene: 5. As DNA, the CDR3 is TGTGCCAGCAGCGTAAGCGGGGGGGCCACAGATACGCAGTATTTT. Amino acid sequence: CASSVSGGATDTQYF.

V gene TRBV3-1 (or the pseudogene TRBV3-2) combines with J gene TRBJ2-5, with 7 bases aligning to TRBD2. Germline CDR1 is LGHDT and CDR2 is YNNKEL (reference sequence). This CDR3 contains 16 residues. V dropped 4 bases and J dropped 4; count of bases not matched to a gene: 12. The CDR3 coding sequence is TGTGCCAGCAGCCCCGCCGGGAGGCCGGACACAGAGACCCAGTACTTC. This sequence encodes CASSPAGRPDTETQYF.

This chain uses TRBV19 with TRBJ1-2, with D unresolved. V dropped 6 bases and J dropped 4 bases, with 24 bases sitting between them. Germline V lookup: CDR1 LNHDA, CDR2 SQIVND (reference sequence). This CDR3 is built from 17 residues. The CDR3 region is CASSLQLTAILSYGYTF. CDR3 sequence (DNA): TGTGCCAGTAGCCTTCAATTGACTGCGATCCTCTCCTATGGCTACACCTTC.